This entry lists 19 T cell receptor beta chains sequenced from one sample in a study of blood T cell repertoires in COVID-19. The table came from immunoSEQ multiplex PCR; TCRdb's copy has only in-frame clones and leaves some out. The table shows 400,000 or so clones, with roughly 90% occurring only once. The sequenced sample consisted of peripheral blood. The receptors originated from a man younger than 35 with COVID-19, enrolled during active disease.

The V gene is TRBV20-1, the J gene TRBJ1-1; D is ambiguous. The germline CDR1 and CDR2 sequences are DFQATT and SNEGSKA (reference sequence). Trimming shortened V by 3 bases and J by 11 bases, and 13 bases separated the two germline ends. There are 11 residues in the CDR3. Here the CDR3 reads CSARTEVEAFF. The DNA for the CDR3 is TGCAGTGCTAGGACGGAGGTGGAGGCTTTCTTT.

V usage is TRBV15 and J usage is TRBJ2-1; 9 bases line up with TRBD2. V lost 8 bases, J lost 8 bases, and 13 bases stayed unmatched. Germline assignment: CDR1 LNHNV and CDR2 YYDKDF (reference sequence). The CDR3 has 15 amino acids. CDR3 in DNA: TGTGCCACCTCCGGGGAGGGTAGCGGGAGCCATGAGCAGTTCTTC. As protein: CATSGEGSGSHEQFF.

The V call is TRBV4-1, the J call TRBJ1-3; D uncertain. The V gene's germline CDR1 is MGHRA and CDR2 YSYEKL. CDR3 size: 15 residues. The germline V and J ends were trimmed by 1 base and 1 base, with 8 bases remaining between them. The CDR3 loop reads CASSQAPISGNTIYF. In DNA, the CDR3 is TGCGCCAGCAGCCAAGCCCCTATTTCTGGAAACACCATATATTTT.

V gene TRBV24-1 combines with J gene TRBJ2-5, with 8 bases identical to TRBD2. V lost 3 bases to trimming and J lost 0 bases; unmatched junction nucleotides: 2. This CDR3 is built from 15 residues. Germline values: CDR1 KGHDR, CDR2 SFDVKD. The DNA for the CDR3 is TGTGCCACCAGTGATACACTAGCGGACCAAGAGACCCAGTACTTC. Translated: CATSDTLADQETQYF.

J is TRBJ2-3 and V is TRBV11-3, with 9 bases lining up with TRBD2. The germline V gene encodes CDR1 SGHNT and CDR2 YENEEA. The CDR3 length is 16 residues. V shed 3 bases, J shed 4 bases, and the junction held 8 bases outside the gene matches. The CDR3 nucleotides read TGTGCCAGCAGCTTCCTCGCGGGAGGGCAATCAGATACGCAGTATTTT. It encodes CASSFLAGGQSDTQYF.

The chain has TRBV3-1 (or the pseudogene TRBV3-2) and TRBJ2-3; the D gene is possibly TRBD2 (7 bases). The CDR3 is 16 amino acids. Germline assignment: CDR1 LGHDT and CDR2 YNNKEL (reference sequence). The germline V and J ends were trimmed by 6 bases and 1 base, with 17 bases remaining between them. The CDR3 nucleotides are TGTGCCAGCAGTCCCCTTCGGGGGGCGGGCACAGATACGCAGTATTTT. Translated, it gives CASSPLRGAGTDTQYF.

The chain has TRBV18 and TRBJ2-3; perhaps TRBD2 as D (6 bases). Trimming stripped 3 bases from V and 5 bases from J, with 18 bases between. The V gene's germline CDR1 is KGHSH and CDR2 LQKENI. The CDR3 spans 16 residues. The CDR3 spells CASSPARGKRIDTQYF. The DNA for the CDR3 is TGTGCCAGCTCACCTGCGCGCGGGAAAAGGATAGATACGCAGTATTTT.

The chain is built from TRBV5-8 and TRBJ2-5, with 10 bases fitting TRBD1. CDR3 length equals 16 residues. Germline assignment: CDR1 SGHTS and CDR2 YDEGEE. The V gene end was trimmed by 4 bases and the J gene end by 5 bases; junction bases not matched to a gene: 11. The CDR3 DNA sequence: TGTGCCAGCAGCCCGATCGGACAGGGGGGACGGGAGACCCAGTACTTC. Its protein is CASSPIGQGGRETQYF.

V usage is TRBV28 and J usage is TRBJ2-3; 7 bases match TRBD2. J gave up 4 bases and V 5 bases, and 6 bases lay outside the gene matches. The CDR3 is 14 residues long. Germline-derived CDR1 and CDR2 are MDHEN and SYDVKM. CDR3 sequence (DNA): TGTGCCAGCAGTCCTTCGACTAGCCCAGATACGCAGTATTTT. Its protein is CASSPSTSPDTQYF.

V gene TRBV3-1 (or the pseudogene TRBV3-2) combines with J gene TRBJ2-7; TRBD2 agrees at 14 bases. This CDR3 has 14 residues. The V and J ends lost 8 bases and 5 bases, in that order; junction bases with no gene match: 5. Per germline, CDR1 LGHDT and CDR2 YNNKEL (reference sequence). The CDR3 here is CASGTSGRSNEQYF. CDR3 nucleotide sequence: TGTGCCAGCGGGACTAGCGGGAGATCCAACGAGCAGTACTTC.

This clone was seen just once. The chain carries TRBV9 and TRBJ1-1; 9 positions agree with TRBD1. The length of the CDR3 is 15 residues. The V gene's germline CDR1 is SGDLS and CDR2 YYNGEE. V lost 4 bases, J lost 4 bases, and 8 bases stayed unmatched. As DNA, the CDR3 is TGTGCCAGCAGCCGGGCGGGACAGGGAGGCACTGAAGCTTTCTTT. Its translation is CASSRAGQGGTEAFF.

The CDR3: CASRLRQYNQPQHF. The CDR3 DNA follows: TGTGCCAGCAGACTTAGACAGTACAATCAGCCCCAGCATTTT. The chain recombines TRBV6-5 with TRBJ1-5; D is perhaps TRBD1 (5 bases). V lost 6 bases, J lost 3 bases, and 12 bases lay in between. The germline V gene has CDR1 MNHEY and CDR2 SVGAGI. The CDR3 has 14 residues.

The gene calls are TRBV20-1 and TRBJ2-2; unclear D gene. V was trimmed by 3 bases and J by 6 bases, leaving 5 bases between them. The CDR3 has 11 amino acids. Germline loops: CDR1 DFQATT, CDR2 SNEGSKA (reference sequence). CDR3 DNA sequence: TGCAGTGCTAGTTCTTCCGGGGAGCTGTTTTTT. Translating gives CSASSSGELFF.

The chain combines TRBV7-9 with TRBJ2-3, with unresolved D. The CDR3 has 14 residues. In germline, CDR1 is SEHNR, CDR2 FQNEAQ (reference sequence). The ends were cut back, 7 bases at V and 6 bases at J, with 17 bases in the middle. CDR3 region: CASNLPIESDTQYF. The CDR3 bases are TGTGCCAGCAACCTTCCGATTGAGTCGGATACGCAGTATTTT.

The rearrangement joins TRBV5-4 to TRBJ2-3, with 10 bases that match TRBD1. The CDR3 sequence is 15 residues long. The germline CDR1 and CDR2 sequences are SGHNT and YYREEE (reference sequence). V shed 3 bases and J 3 bases; nucleotides not matched to a gene: 4. Here the CDR3 reads CASSSPGQGTDTQYF. The CDR3 bases are TGTGCCAGCAGCTCACCGGGACAGGGGACAGATACGCAGTATTTT.

The chain recombines TRBV15 with TRBJ1-6, with D possibly being TRBD1 (6 bases). The germline V gene has CDR1 LNHNV and CDR2 YYDKDF (reference sequence). V was cut by 4 bases and J by 6 bases, with 13 bases left in between. This CDR3 is 15 amino acids long. The CDR3, as DNA: TGTGCCACCAGCACTAGGACAGTACCTAATTCACCCCTCCACTTT. Translation: CATSTRTVPNSPLHF.

The J gene is TRBJ2-1, the V gene TRBV10-3; TRBD2 matches at 11 bases. V trimming: 6 bases; J trimming: 0 bases; junction bases outside the gene matches: 7. Germline CDR1 ENHRY, CDR2 SYGVKD. CDR3 length: 17 residues. The CDR3 loop reads CAIRLAGGPSSYNEQFF. CDR3 nucleotides: TGTGCCATCAGGCTAGCGGGAGGACCGAGCTCCTACAATGAGCAGTTCTTC.

The chain has TRBV5-1 and TRBJ2-5; 7 positions match TRBD1. The CDR3 runs to 14 residues. Germline V gene sequence: CDR1 SGHRS, CDR2 YFSETQ. The trim removed 0 bases at V and 3 bases at J, leaving 2 bases unmatched. The CDR3 nucleotides read TGCGCCAGCAGCTTGGAGGGACAGAAAGAGACCCAGTACTTC. This translates into CASSLEGQKETQYF.

The CDR3 DNA follows: TGCGCCAGCAGCCCCGACACTAGCGGGGGCACAGATACGCAGTATTTT. Translated: CASSPDTSGGTDTQYF. This chain connects TRBV5-1 to TRBJ2-3, with 10 bases identical to TRBD2. The CDR3 sequence is 16 residues long. Germline CDR1 and CDR2: SGHRS and YFSETQ. Trimming at V came to 4 bases and at J to 1 base, leaving 6 bases not matched to a gene. The full variable domain, its missing parts supplied by reference TRBV5-1 and TRBJ2-3, is KAGVTQTPRYLIKTRGQQVTLSCSPISGHRSVSWYQQTPGQGLQFLFEYFSETQRNKGNFPGRFSGRQFSNSRSEMNVSTLELGDSALYLCASSPDTSGGTDTQYFGPGTRLTVL.